This TCR beta chain was observed in a study of T cell responses to AZD1222 COVID-19 vaccine. Study-level results: Nearly half of the spike-specific TCRs reportedly recognize variant regions that carry no mutations.

The germline V gene has CDR1 SGHTA and CDR2 FQGNSA. Trimming removed 4 bases at V and 3 bases at J, with 10 bases between. This CDR3 comprises 13 residues. On this clone itself: Its antigen remains unidentified.

Profiling relied on immunoSEQ multiplex PCR, and the TCRdb table lists in-frame clones only, not all of them. The sample yields 150,000 to 200,000 clones, about nine tenths seen once. The chain links TRBV7-2 to TRBJ2-7; no clear D. The starting material was peripheral blood, obtained on day 0 of AZD1222 vaccination. The clonotype comes from an adult in good health. CDR3 DNA sequence: TGTGCCAGCAGCTACGCACCGGGCTACGAGCAGTACTTC. It yields the protein CASSYAPGYEQYF. The whole variable domain, filled in from reference TRBV7-2 and TRBJ2-7, reads GAGVSQSPSNKVTEKGKDVELRCDPISGHTALYWYRQSLGQGLEFLIYFQGNSAPDKSGLPSDRFSAERTGGSVSTLTIQRTQQEDSAVYLCASSYAPGYEQYFGPGTRLTVT.